These 8 T cell receptor beta chains were sequenced from one sample in a study of control samples from healthy donors and cancer patients (dated by TCRdb to 2018 to 2020). Library generation was performed with the immunoSEQ multiplex PCR assay. TCRdb holds this immuneACCESS table with in-frame rearrangements only. Some clones are missing; in checked studies, unresolved V genes explain under half, and the rest has no known cause. In all, the sample holds around 110,000 clones, and 70% to 90% of those were seen once. Jointly, the top ten make up over 2% of the sample. Sample: blood. Receptors were obtained from a woman in her 70s in good health.

The V and J genes are TRBV5-1 and TRBJ2-2; unclear D gene. Trimming took off 0 bases at V and 0 bases at J, with 6 bases between the two ends. Germline CDR1 is SGHRS and CDR2 is YFSETQ. This CDR3 has 15 amino acids. The CDR3 nucleotides read TGCGCCAGCAGCTTGGACAGAACGAACACCGGGGAGCTGTTTTTT. Translating gives CASSLDRTNTGELFF.

V and J are TRBV18 and TRBJ1-4; 9 nucleotides line up with TRBD1. J was trimmed by 0 bases and V by 4 bases; bases with no gene match: 6. CDR1 is KGHSH and CDR2 is LQKENI in the germline V gene. The CDR3 contains 17 residues. The CDR3 DNA follows: TGTGCCAGCTCACGGGACAGGGAGTATGCAACTAATGAAAAACTGTTTTTT. It translates to CASSRDREYATNEKLFF.

This sequence joins TRBV4-2 and TRBJ1-5; weak D call: TRBD1 (5 bases). There are 16 residues in the CDR3. V was pared by 4 bases and J by 4 bases, with 17 bases between. The V gene's germline CDR1 is LGHNA and CDR2 YNFKEQ. For the CDR3, the DNA is TGTGCCAGCAGCCCGGGAATCGGGGCCTTAAATCAGCCCCAGCATTTT. Amino acids: CASSPGIGALNQPQHF.

The V and J genes are TRBV25-1 and TRBJ2-5; the match to TRBD2 covers 8 bases. The germline gives CDR1 MGHDK, CDR2 SYGVNS. V shed 7 bases and J 5 bases; nucleotides not matched to a gene: 9. The CDR3 runs 14 residues. CDR3 protein: CASTPRGGSETQYF. CDR3 sequence (DNA): TGTGCCAGCACACCCCGGGGGGGGAGTGAGACCCAGTACTTC.

The rearrangement joins TRBV12-3 or TRBV12-4 to TRBJ1-2; possible D gene TRBD1, 5 bases. Trimming left V 5 bases short and J 0 bases short, with 7 bases between. This CDR3 spans 13 amino acids. The CDR3 spells CASSEQANYGYTF. The CDR3 region has the DNA TGTGCCAGCAGTGAACAGGCTAACTATGGCTACACCTTC.

The V call is TRBV7-2, the J call TRBJ1-2; no reliable D call. V lost 7 bases and J 4 bases, leaving 7 bases between the germline ends. Germline V gene data show CDR1 as SGHTA and CDR2 as FQGNSA. The CDR3 covers 11 residues. CDR3 nucleotides: TGTGCCAGCACAAACAGCTATGGCTACACCTTC. Encoded protein: CASTNSYGYTF.

Regarding this clone: This CDR3 is also generated by other DNA sequences in the sample. This chain links TRBV9 with TRBJ2-7; the D gene could be TRBD1 or TRBD2 (5 bases each). The CDR3 extends over 14 amino acids. Trimming pared 0 bases from V and 3 bases from J, leaving 10 bases between. From germline, CDR1 is SGDLS and CDR2 YYNGEE. The CDR3 loop reads CASSVGGTGYEQYF. CDR3 DNA sequence: TGTGCCAGCAGCGTAGGAGGGACGGGCTACGAGCAGTACTTC.

This clone was recorded once. The gene calls are TRBV19 and TRBJ1-2; weak D call: TRBD1 (6 bases). CDR1 is LNHDA and CDR2 is SQIVND in the germline V gene (reference sequence). This CDR3 comprises 19 residues. V was shortened by 0 bases and J by 4 bases, with 24 bases between the two germline ends. This CDR3 is CASSIEGPGWEGEIYGYTF. The CDR3 nucleotides are TGTGCCAGTAGTATAGAAGGGCCCGGATGGGAGGGGGAGATCTATGGCTACACCTTC.